This TCR beta chain was sequenced during a study of OX40 agonist ivuxolimab in advanced cancers. Whole-study findings and limits: Researchers did not establish what antigens the expanded peripheral T cells target.

Assay: immunoSEQ multiplex PCR; the TCRdb copy retains only in-frame clones and omits some. The table has under 20,000 clones, just under 80% seen once. Germline loops: CDR1 GTSNPN, CDR2 SVGIG (reference sequence). The CDR3 sequence is 14 residues long. Trimming left V 1 base short and J 3 bases short, with 12 bases between. By share of the sample, this clone is medium-sized. Its antigen is undetermined. This sequence originates from an adult with an advanced solid tumor such as melanoma, head and neck, liver or kidney cancer. Sequencing used CD4+ or CD8+ T cells sorted from blood, obtained in a trial of the OX40 agonist ivuxolimab. The gene calls are TRBV30 and TRBJ1-2; D might be TRBD1 (5 bases). Written as DNA, the CDR3 is TGTGCCTGGAGTGCTGGGACGGTGCACTATGGCTACACCTTC. It translates to CAWSAGTVHYGYTF.